The rows below give T cell receptor beta chains drawn from one sample of a study of beta chain features in type 1 diabetes. Clones were sequenced by immunoSEQ multiplex PCR, and TCRdb holds only the in-frame ones, with some missing. The sample lists a few hundred thousand clones, roughly 11% occurring once. Sequenced sample: naive CD4+ T cells from blood. These receptors all come from a woman in her twenties or thirties in good health. Both conserved end residues are part of each CDR3. D genes are given only for firm matches. Clone size is given for some rows only: seen once, a few or many times, or a class if the clone is expanded.

TRBJ2-1 few - TRBV11-3 CASSFGGSVNEQFF TGTGCCAGCAGCTTTGGGGGGAGCGTCAATGAGCAGTTCTTC
TRBJ2-2 few TRBD1 TRBV28 CASRKPGQLNTGELFF TGTGCCAGCAGAAAACCGGGACAGTTGAACACCGGGGAGCTGTTTTTT
TRBJ2-3 few TRBD2 TRBV28 CATGTSGRGDTQYF TGTGCCACCGGGACTAGCGGGAGGGGAGATACGCAGTATTTT
TRBJ2-5 few TRBD2 TRBV5-4 CASSPRVAGGGLVQETQYF TGTGCCAGCAGCCCCAGGGTAGCGGGAGGGGGCCTCGTACAAGAGACCCAGTACTTC
TRBJ1-2 - - TRBV6-1 CASISDRPLLGYTF TGTGCCAGCATCTCCGACAGGCCCCTACTCGGCTACACCTTC
TRBJ2-1 - TRBD2 TRBV28 CASSSGRYYNEQFF TGTGCCAGCTCCTCCGGGAGGTATTACAATGAGCAGTTCTTC
TRBJ1-2 few - TRBV2 CANTQSGAPNGYTF TGTGCCAACACCCAATCAGGGGCGCCCAATGGCTACACCTTC
TRBJ2-1 - TRBD2 TRBV29-1 CSASGTSGGVGYNEQFF TGCAGCGCCTCCGGGACTAGCGGGGGGGTGGGGTACAATGAGCAGTTCTTC
TRBJ2-7 few - TRBV28 CASSLASGDRDSTHFWDEQYF TGTGCCAGCAGTTTAGCGTCTGGGGATCGGGACTCTACCCACTTTTGGGACGAGCAGTACTTC
TRBJ2-1 - TRBD1 TRBV9 CASSPRQGTSEQFF TGTGCCAGCAGCCCCCGACAGGGAACGAGTGAGCAGTTCTTC
TRBJ2-1 few TRBD2 TRBV18 CASSPPTSGIGFF TGTGCCAGCTCACCACCGACTAGCGGGATTGGGTTCTTC
TRBJ2-7 - TRBD2 TRBV6-5 CASSTRTSGSYEQYF TGTGCCAGCAGCACCAGGACTAGCGGGTCCTACGAGCAGTACTTC
TRBJ2-2 - - TRBV28 CASTEGNTGELFF TGTGCCAGCACAGAGGGTAACACCGGGGAGCTGTTTTTT
TRBJ2-5 few - TRBV4-1 CASSQGTREETQYF TGCGCCAGCAGCCAAGGCACCAGGGAAGAGACCCAGTACTTC
TRBJ1-5 few TRBD1 TRBV30 CAWSAYTTGTANNQPQHF TGTGCCTGGAGTGCCTACACCACCGGGACAGCAAACAATCAGCCCCAGCATTTT
TRBJ2-1 - - TRBV28 CASSPPDTGNEQFF TGTGCCAGCAGTCCCCCGGACACGGGCAATGAGCAGTTCTTC
TRBJ1-1 few - TRBV23-1 CASSQSRHRWAEAFF TGCGCCAGCAGTCAATCGAGACACCGATGGGCTGAAGCTTTCTTT
TRBJ2-2 few TRBD1 TRBV28 CASRTGQVFGELFF TGTGCCAGCAGGACCGGACAGGTTTTTGGGGAGCTGTTTTTT
TRBJ2-7 few - TRBV20-1 CSARDNYEQYF TGCAGTGCTAGAGATAACTACGAGCAGTACTTC
TRBJ2-7 few - TRBV28 CASSLNRGSSYEQYF TGTGCCAGCAGTCTCAACCGGGGGAGCTCCTACGAGCAGTACTTC
TRBJ1-2 few - TRBV29-1 CSVAVTGYGYTF TGCAGCGTTGCCGTCACGGGCTATGGCTACACCTTC
TRBJ2-1 few TRBD2 TRBV18 CASSPLGTSGTNNEQFF TGTGCCAGCTCACCACTCGGGACTAGCGGGACCAACAATGAGCAGTTCTTC
TRBJ2-2 few TRBD2 TRBV30 CAGTGTKNTGELFF TGTGCCGGGACCGGGACTAAGAACACCGGGGAGCTGTTTTTT
TRBJ2-7 - TRBD2 TRBV5-4 CASSFSLAGPYEQYF TGTGCCAGCAGCTTTTCACTAGCGGGACCCTACGAGCAGTACTTC
TRBJ1-2 few TRBD1 TRBV14 CASSPGTDYGYTF TGTGCCAGCAGCCCCGGGACAGACTATGGCTACACCTTC
TRBJ2-5 few TRBD2 TRBV11-2 CASSLVGSGRAWTQYF TGTGCCAGCAGCTTAGTTGGTAGCGGGAGGGCCTGGACCCAGTACTTC
TRBJ2-2 few TRBD2 TRBV9 CASSVAWGLAGTGELFF TGTGCCAGCAGCGTAGCGTGGGGACTAGCCGGGACCGGGGAGCTGTTTTTT
TRBJ2-7 - TRBD1 TRBV30 CAWSYRDRGTYEQYF TGTGCCTGGAGTTACCGGGACAGGGGGACCTACGAGCAGTACTTC
TRBJ2-7 - TRBD2 TRBV19 CASSISSSGAYEQYF TGTGCCAGTAGTATATCGTCTAGCGGAGCCTACGAGCAGTACTTC
TRBJ2-7 - - TRBV7-4 CASSLVGDYNSYEQYF TGTGCCAGCAGCTTAGTCGGGGATTACAACTCCTACGAGCAGTACTTC
TRBJ2-1 few TRBD1 TRBV5-1 CASRAGTDNEQFF TGCGCCAGCAGAGCCGGGACAGACAATGAGCAGTTCTTC
TRBJ2-4 - TRBD1 TRBV7-2 CASRLGQGAGIQYF TGTGCCAGCAGACTCGGACAGGGGGCTGGCATTCAGTACTTC
TRBJ2-7 few TRBD2 TRBV28 CASSPGGSEQYF TGTGCCAGCAGTCCCGGGGGGTCCGAGCAGTACTTC
TRBJ2-1 few TRBD2 TRBV2 CASSEPGLVRNEQFF TGTGCCAGCAGTGAACCGGGACTAGTCCGAAATGAGCAGTTCTTC
TRBJ1-1 few - TRBV29-1 CSVLIRGTEAFF TGCAGCGTTCTGATTCGAGGGACTGAAGCTTTCTTT
TRBJ1-5 few TRBD1 TRBV30 CAWSGQGPIQPQHF TGTGCCTGGAGTGGACAGGGGCCTATTCAGCCCCAGCATTTT
TRBJ2-5 few TRBD1 TRBV25-1 CASSGRTGLGQETQYF TGTGCCAGCAGTGGGAGGACAGGCCTTGGACAAGAGACCCAGTACTTC
TRBJ2-5 few TRBD1 TRBV18 CASSQGQQETQYF TGTGCCAGCTCACAGGGACAGCAAGAGACCCAGTACTTC
TRBJ2-2 few - TRBV29-1 CSVEAANTGELFF TGCAGCGTTGAAGCGGCGAACACCGGGGAGCTGTTTTTT
TRBJ2-7 - - TRBV14 CASSQADRYEQYF TGTGCCAGCAGCCAGGCCGACAGATACGAGCAGTACTTC
TRBJ2-1 few TRBD2 TRBV7-2 CASSLGLAGGYSYNEQFF TGTGCCAGCAGCTTAGGTCTAGCGGGAGGTTACTCCTACAATGAGCAGTTCTTC
TRBJ2-7 few TRBD2 TRBV28 CASRPPSGGAYEQYF TGTGCCAGCAGACCCCCTTCGGGAGGAGCCTACGAGCAGTACTTC
TRBJ2-7 - - TRBV9 CASSPWRATSSYEQYF TGTGCCAGCAGCCCGTGGCGGGCGACGAGCTCCTACGAGCAGTACTTC
TRBJ2-1 few - TRBV30 CAWSVLGDEQFF TGTGCCTGGAGTGTACTCGGGGATGAGCAGTTCTTC
TRBJ2-1 few TRBD2 TRBV7-9 CASSPLLGRALGSYNEQFF TGTGCCAGCAGCCCGCTGCTTGGGAGGGCCCTGGGCTCCTACAATGAGCAGTTCTTC
TRBJ2-7 - TRBD2 TRBV28 CASTGGGMGAPYEQYF TGTGCCAGCACCGGGGGAGGGATGGGAGCGCCTTACGAGCAGTACTTC
TRBJ2-5 - TRBD1 TRBV5-1 CASSSRTGVSETQYF TGCGCCAGCAGCTCGAGGACAGGGGTATCGGAGACCCAGTACTTC
TRBJ2-1 - TRBD2 TRBV30 CAWKTSGRVNEQFF TGTGCCTGGAAGACTAGCGGGAGGGTCAATGAGCAGTTCTTC
TRBJ2-1 few - TRBV18 CASSPGEGAYNEQFF TGTGCCAGCTCACCGGGAGAGGGAGCCTACAATGAGCAGTTCTTC
TRBJ2-2 - TRBD2 TRBV11-3 CASSPSGSSGELFF TGTGCCAGCAGCCCCAGCGGGAGCAGCGGGGAGCTGTTTTTT